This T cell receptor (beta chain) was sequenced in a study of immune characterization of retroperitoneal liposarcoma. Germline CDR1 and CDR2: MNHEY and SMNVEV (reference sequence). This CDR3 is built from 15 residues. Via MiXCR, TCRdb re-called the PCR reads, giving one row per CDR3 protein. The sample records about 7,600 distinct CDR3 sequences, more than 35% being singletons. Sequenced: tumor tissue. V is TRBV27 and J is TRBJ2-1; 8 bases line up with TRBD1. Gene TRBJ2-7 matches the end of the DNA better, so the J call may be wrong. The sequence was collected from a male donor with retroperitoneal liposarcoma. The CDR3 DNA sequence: TGTGCCAGCAGCCTCGGACAGGGACAGCCCTACGAGCAGTACTTC. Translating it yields CASSLGQGQPYEQYF.